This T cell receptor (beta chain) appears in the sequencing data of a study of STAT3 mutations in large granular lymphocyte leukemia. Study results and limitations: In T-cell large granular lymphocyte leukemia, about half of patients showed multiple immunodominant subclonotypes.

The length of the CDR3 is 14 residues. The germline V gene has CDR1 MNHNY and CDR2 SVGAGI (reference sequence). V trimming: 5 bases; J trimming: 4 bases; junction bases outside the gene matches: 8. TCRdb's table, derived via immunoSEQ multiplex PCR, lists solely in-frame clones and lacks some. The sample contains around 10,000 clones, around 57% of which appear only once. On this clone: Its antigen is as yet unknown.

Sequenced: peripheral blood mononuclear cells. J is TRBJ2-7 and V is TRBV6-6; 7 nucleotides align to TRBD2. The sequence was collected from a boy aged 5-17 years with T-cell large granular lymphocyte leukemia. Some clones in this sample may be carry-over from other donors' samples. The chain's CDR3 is CASSDGLGKYEQYF. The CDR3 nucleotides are TGTGCCAGCAGTGATGGACTAGGGAAGTACGAGCAGTACTTC.